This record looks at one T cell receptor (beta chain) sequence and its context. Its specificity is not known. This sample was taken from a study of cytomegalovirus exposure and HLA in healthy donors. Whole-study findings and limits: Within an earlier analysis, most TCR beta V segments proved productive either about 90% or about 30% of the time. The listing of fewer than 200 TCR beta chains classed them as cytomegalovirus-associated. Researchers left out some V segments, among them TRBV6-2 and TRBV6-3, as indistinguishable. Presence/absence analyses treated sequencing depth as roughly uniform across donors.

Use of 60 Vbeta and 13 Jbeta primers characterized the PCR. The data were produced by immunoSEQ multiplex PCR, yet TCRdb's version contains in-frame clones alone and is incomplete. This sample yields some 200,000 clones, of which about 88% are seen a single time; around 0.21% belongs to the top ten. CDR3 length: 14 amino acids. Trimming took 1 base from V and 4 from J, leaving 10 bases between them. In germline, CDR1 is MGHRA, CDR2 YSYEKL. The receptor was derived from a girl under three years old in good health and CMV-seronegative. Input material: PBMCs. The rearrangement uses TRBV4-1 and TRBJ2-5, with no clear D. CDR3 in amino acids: CASSQASSRETQYF. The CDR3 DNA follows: TGCGCCAGCAGCCAAGCGAGCTCTAGAGAGACCCAGTACTTC.